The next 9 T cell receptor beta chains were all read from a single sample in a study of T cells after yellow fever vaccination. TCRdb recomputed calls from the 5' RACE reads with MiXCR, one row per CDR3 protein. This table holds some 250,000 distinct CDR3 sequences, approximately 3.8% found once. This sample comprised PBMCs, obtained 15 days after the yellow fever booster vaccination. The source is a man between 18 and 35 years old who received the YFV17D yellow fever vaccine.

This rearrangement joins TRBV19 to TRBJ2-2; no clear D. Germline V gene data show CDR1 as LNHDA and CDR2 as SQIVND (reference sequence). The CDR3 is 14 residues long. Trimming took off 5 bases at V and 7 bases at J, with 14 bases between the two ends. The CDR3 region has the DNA TGTGCCAGTAGTCCCCCACTGGTAAACGGGGAGCTGTTTTTT. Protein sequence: CASSPPLVNGELFF.

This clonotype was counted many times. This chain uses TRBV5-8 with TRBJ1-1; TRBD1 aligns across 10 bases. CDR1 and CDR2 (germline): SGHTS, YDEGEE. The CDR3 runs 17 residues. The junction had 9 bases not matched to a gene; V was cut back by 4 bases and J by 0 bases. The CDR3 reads CASSGPGTGALNTEAFF. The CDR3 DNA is TGTGCCAGCAGCGGACCCGGGACAGGGGCCCTGAACACTGAAGCTTTCTTT.

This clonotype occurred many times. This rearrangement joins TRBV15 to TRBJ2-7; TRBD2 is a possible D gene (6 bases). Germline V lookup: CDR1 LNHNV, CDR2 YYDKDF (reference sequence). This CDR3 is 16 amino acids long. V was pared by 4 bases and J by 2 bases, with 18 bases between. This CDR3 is CATSNGGPDRTYEQYV. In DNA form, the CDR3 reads TGTGCCACCAGCAATGGAGGGCCCGATCGAACCTACGAGCAGTACGTC.

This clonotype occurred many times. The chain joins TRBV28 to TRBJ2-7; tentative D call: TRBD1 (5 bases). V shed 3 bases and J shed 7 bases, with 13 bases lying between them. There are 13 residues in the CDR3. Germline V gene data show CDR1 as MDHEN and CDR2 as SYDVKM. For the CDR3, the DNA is TGTGCCAGCAGTTTGGGCAGGGTGGAAGAGCAGTACGTC. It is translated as CASSLGRVEEQYV.

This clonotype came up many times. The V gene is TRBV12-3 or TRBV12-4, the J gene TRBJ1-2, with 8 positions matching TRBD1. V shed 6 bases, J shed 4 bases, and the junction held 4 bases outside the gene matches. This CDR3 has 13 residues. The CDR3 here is CASRTGEFYGYTF. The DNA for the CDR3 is TGTGCCAGCAGGACAGGGGAATTCTATGGCTACACCTTC.

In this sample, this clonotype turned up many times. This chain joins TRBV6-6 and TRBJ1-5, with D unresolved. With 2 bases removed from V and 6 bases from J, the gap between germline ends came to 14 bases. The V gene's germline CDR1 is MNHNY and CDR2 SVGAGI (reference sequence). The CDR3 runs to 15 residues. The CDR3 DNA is TGTGCCAGCAGTTACGAGGGTTACTTTTCTCAGCCCCAGCATTTT. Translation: CASSYEGYFSQPQHF.

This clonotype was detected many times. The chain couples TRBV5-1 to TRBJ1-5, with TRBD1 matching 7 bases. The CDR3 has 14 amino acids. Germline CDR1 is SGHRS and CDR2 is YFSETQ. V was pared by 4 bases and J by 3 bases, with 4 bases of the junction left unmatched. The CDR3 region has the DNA TGCGCCAGCAGCGACGGGACAGACAATCAGCCCCAGCATTTT. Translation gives CASSDGTDNQPQHF.

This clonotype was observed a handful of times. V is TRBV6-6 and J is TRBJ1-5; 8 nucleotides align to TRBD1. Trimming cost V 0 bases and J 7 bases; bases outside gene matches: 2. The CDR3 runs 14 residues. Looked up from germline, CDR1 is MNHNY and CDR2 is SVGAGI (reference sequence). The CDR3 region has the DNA TGTGCCAGCAGTTACTCGGACAGGGCCCAGCCCCAGCATTTT. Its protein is CASSYSDRAQPQHF.

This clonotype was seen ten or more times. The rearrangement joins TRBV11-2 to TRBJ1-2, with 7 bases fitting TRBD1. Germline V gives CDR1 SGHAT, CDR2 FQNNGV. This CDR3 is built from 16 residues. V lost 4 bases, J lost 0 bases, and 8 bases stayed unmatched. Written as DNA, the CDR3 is TGTGCCAGCAGCTGGGAGGACAGGATGTCTAACTATGGCTACACCTTC. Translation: CASSWEDRMSNYGYTF. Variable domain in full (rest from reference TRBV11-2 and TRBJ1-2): EAGVAQSPRYKIIEKRQSVAFWCNPISGHATLYWYQQILGQGPKLLIQFQNNGVVDDSQLPKDRFSAERLKGVDSTLKIQPAKLEDSAVYLCASSWEDRMSNYGYTFGSGTRLTVV.